Listed below are T cell receptor beta chains from one sample, sequenced in a study of blood T cell repertoires in COVID-19. The assay was immunoSEQ multiplex PCR, and TCRdb's table has in-frame clones only and misses some. The sample shows about half a million clones, over 75% of them seen only once. The sequencing input was peripheral blood. All receptors come from a human donor in a cohort sampled during active COVID-19. The CDR3 runs from the conserved cysteine through the conserved F or W.

>TRBV7-9|15
CASSAGQDHNEKLFF
>TRBV5-1|15
CASSQGPGGSYEQYF
>TRBV30|14
CAWSVSSPGNIQYF
>TRBV27|13
CASSLSRDLEAFF
>TRBV30|15
CAWTPGLAGPGTQYF
>TRBV29-1|14
CSVEPRTGVYGYTF
>TRBV5-8|15
CASGQPGGTRRTQYF
>TRBV6-4|14
CASKNSAQDYGYTF
>TRBV18|17
CASSPDSGNLAKNIQYF
>TRBV7-9|17
CASSLRASGGTTYEQYF
>TRBV28|14
CASSPDRGRKKLFF
>TRBV5-6|16
CASSPPSGKGQETQYF
>TRBV7-8|15
CASSAGLGSYNEQFF
>TRBV6-5|11
CATVYLREQFF
>TRBV7-3|14
CASSLASGSNEQYF
>TRBV6-5|13
CASIIDRDQPQHF
>TRBV6-1|13
CASSDRGTEKLFF
>TRBV7-2|15
CASKQAGDRVQPQHF
>TRBV7-3|14
CASSLTSGLNEQFF
>TRBV23-1|16
CASSHQDRVSGNTIYF
>TRBV7-2|15
CASSRLAGVSDTQYF
>TRBV30|18
CAWSVPLDRARGNQPQHF
>TRBV27|15
CASSHRDRGLNEQFF
>TRBV7-2|15
CASSLGQGFSYEQYF
>TRBV2|13
CASRLAALSEQYF
>TRBV7-8|15
CASSLARFGEGELFF
>TRBV2|15
CASNSFTGGTDTQYF
>TRBV19|14
CASNPGFSNQPQHF
>TRBV6-5|14
CASSTGGGTDTQYF
>TRBV29-1|13
CSVGAGGTDTQYF
>TRBV19|15
CASSIPRGTGAEAFF
>TRBV6-1|17
CASSEDPGRSYNSPLHF